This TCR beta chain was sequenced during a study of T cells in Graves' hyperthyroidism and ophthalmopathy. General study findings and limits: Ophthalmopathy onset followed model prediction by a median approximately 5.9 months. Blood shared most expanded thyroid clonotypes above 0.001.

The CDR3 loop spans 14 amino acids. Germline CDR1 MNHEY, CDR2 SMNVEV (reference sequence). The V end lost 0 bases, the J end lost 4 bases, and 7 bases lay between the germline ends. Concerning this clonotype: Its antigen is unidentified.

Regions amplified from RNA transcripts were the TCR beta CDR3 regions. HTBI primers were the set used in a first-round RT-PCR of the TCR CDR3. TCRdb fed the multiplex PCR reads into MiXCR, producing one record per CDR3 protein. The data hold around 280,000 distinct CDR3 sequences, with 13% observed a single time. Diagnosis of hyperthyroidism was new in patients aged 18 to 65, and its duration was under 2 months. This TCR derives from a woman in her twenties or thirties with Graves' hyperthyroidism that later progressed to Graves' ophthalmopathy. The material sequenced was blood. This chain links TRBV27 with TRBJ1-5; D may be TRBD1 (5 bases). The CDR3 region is CASSLSGLNQPQHF. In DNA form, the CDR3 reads TGTGCCAGCAGTTTATCGGGACTGAATCAGCCCCAGCATTTT.